This TCR beta chain appears in the sequencing data of a study of graft-versus-host responses after intestinal transplantation. Study-level background: Anti-thymocyte globulin was used for induction in all recipients, who then took tacrolimus and steroids for about three years.

This CDR3 spans 12 amino acids. Looked up from germline, CDR1 is MNHNS and CDR2 is SASEGT. The V gene end was trimmed by 11 bases and the J gene end by 4 bases; junction bases not matched to a gene: 5. Whole-study results and caveats: Within the allografts of patients who had graft-donor T cell macrochimerism, graft-versus-host to host-versus-graft clonal ratios were high. Circulating GvH clones peaking coincided with falling HvG clones soon after transplant.

This clone has more than one count but fewer than ten. Antigen: not known. TCRdb's table, derived via immunoSEQ multiplex PCR, lists solely in-frame clones and lacks some. Of 35,000 to 40,000 clones listed, around 83% are singletons. The V gene is TRBV6-1, the J gene TRBJ1-1; 9 bases fit TRBD1. This TCR was sampled from a human patient who received an intestinal transplant, so some T cells may come from the graft donor. The sequencing used PBMCs, collected about 38 months after transplant. CDR3 in DNA: TGTGCCTGCGAACAGGGGGCCACTGAAGCTTTCTTT. Translating gives CACEQGATEAFF.